This T cell receptor beta chain came from a study of preoperative IRX-2 immunotherapy in early breast cancer. Germline V CDR1 and CDR2: MDHEN, SYDVKM. Trimming took 6 bases from V and 7 from J, leaving 15 bases between them. The CDR3 is made up of 13 amino acids. Treatment meaning: preoperative locoregional IRX-2 cytokine immunotherapy. This phase Ib study tested locoregional IRX-2 cytokine immunotherapy given before surgery. Libraries were prepared by immunoSEQ multiplex PCR; TCRdb keeps only in-frame clonotypes and omits some of them. This table has over 60,000 clones, roughly 95% appearing once. This receptor was taken from a human donor with breast cancer. Collection took place from a patient treated with IRX-2 immunotherapy. The chain carries TRBV28 and TRBJ1-2; D is undetermined. The CDR3, as DNA: TGTGCCAGCAGCCAACCAGGTCCCCTTGGCTACACCTTC. This encodes CASSQPGPLGYTF.